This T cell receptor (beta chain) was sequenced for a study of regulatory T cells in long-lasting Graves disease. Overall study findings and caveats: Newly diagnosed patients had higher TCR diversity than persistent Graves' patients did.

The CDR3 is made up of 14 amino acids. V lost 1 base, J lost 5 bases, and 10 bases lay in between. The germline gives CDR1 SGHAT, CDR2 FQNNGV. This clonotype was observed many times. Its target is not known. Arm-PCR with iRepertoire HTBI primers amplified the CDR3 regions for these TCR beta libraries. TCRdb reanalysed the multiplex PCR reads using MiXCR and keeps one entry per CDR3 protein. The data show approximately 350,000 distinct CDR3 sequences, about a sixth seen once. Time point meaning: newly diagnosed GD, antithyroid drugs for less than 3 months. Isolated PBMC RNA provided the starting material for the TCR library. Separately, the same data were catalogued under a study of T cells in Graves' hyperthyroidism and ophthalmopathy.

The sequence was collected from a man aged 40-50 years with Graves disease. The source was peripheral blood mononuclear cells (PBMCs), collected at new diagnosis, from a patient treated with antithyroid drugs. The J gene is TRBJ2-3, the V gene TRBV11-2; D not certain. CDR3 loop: CASSLAGRRDTQYF. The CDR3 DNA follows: TGTGCCAGCAGCTTAGCCGGACGACGAGATACGCAGTATTTT.